Listed below are T cell receptor beta chains from one sample, sequenced in a study of T cells in Graves' hyperthyroidism and ophthalmopathy. From the multiplex PCR reads, TCRdb called clonotypes with MiXCR, one entry per CDR3 protein. The sample records hundreds of thousands of distinct CDR3 sequences, about 14% being singletons. The sample comprised blood. The receptor source for this set is a woman aged 45 to 65 with Graves' ophthalmopathy. Both conserved end residues are part of each CDR3. Fields, in order: D gene, clone size, V gene, CDR3 length, J gene, CDR3 DNA, CDR3 protein. The D gene is left open where the match is weak. Clone size is shown for a subset of rows, as once, few, many or a class of expanded clone.

TRBD1	NA	TRBV24-1	20	TRBJ2-1	TGTGCCACCAGTGATCCACGACTCGGCGCCGGGACAGTGTCCTACAATGAGCAGTTCTTC	CATSDPRLGAGTVSYNEQFF
NA	NA	TRBV14	12	TRBJ2-4	TGTGCCAGCAGCCAAGATTTGCTAGAGGCGTACTTC	CASSQDLLEAYF
NA	few	TRBV9	13	TRBJ2-1	TGTGCCAGCAGCGTAGTCGGGAGTCCCGAGCAGTTCTTC	CASSVVGSPEQFF
NA	many	TRBV3-1	12	TRBJ1-1	TGTGCCAGCAGCCAAGACGCTGGTGGGGCTTTCTTT	CASSQDAGGAFF
NA	few	TRBV15	15	TRBJ2-7	TGTGCCACCAGCAGAAGGACAACCCCCAACTACGAGCAGTACTTC	CATSRRTTPNYEQYF
TRBD2	few	TRBV19	15	TRBJ2-7	TGTGCCAGTAGTATGGACGCGGGAGGGCGCTACGAGCAGTACTTC	CASSMDAGGRYEQYF
NA	many	TRBV12-3/TRBV12-4	14	TRBJ1-2	TGTGCCAGCAGTTTAGTTCTAGGGAGCCATGGCTACACCTTC	CASSLVLGSHGYTF
TRBD2	many	TRBV7-9	15	TRBJ2-3	TGTGCCAGCAGCTCAGTGACTAGCGGGACAGATACGCAGTATTTT	CASSSVTSGTDTQYF
NA	NA	TRBV6-1	13	TRBJ2-5	TGTGCCAGCAGTTACGGGACACCCCAGACCCAGTACTTC	CASSYGTPQTQYF
TRBD1	many	TRBV18	15	TRBJ1-5	TGTGCCAGCTCACCTGGGACAGGGGGCGATCAGCCCCAGCATTTT	CASSPGTGGDQPQHF
NA	NA	TRBV19	14	TRBJ2-2	TGTGCCAGTAGGGTCGGGAGCCACACCGGGGAGCTGTTTTTT	CASRVGSHTGELFF
NA	NA	TRBV15	13	TRBJ2-1	TGTGCCACCAGCAGAGCGGATAGCAGTGAGCAGTTCTTC	CATSRADSSEQFF
NA	many	TRBV12-3/TRBV12-4	17	TRBJ2-2	TGTGCCAGCAGTTTACCCGGGGTCCTGGGGAACACCGGGGAGCTGTTTTTT	CASSLPGVLGNTGELFF
TRBD1	many	TRBV6-2/TRBV6-3	16	TRBJ2-7	TGTGCCAGCAGTTTTCGGGGACAGGGGGCCAGCTACGAGCAGTACTTC	CASSFRGQGASYEQYF
TRBD1	NA	TRBV20-1	13	TRBJ1-2	TGCAGTGCTGCCTCGACAGGGTTCTATGGCTACACCTTC	CSAASTGFYGYTF
NA	many	TRBV2	15	TRBJ2-7	TGTGCCAGCAGTGAAACCGGGGCCGGGCCCTACGAGCAGTACTTC	CASSETGAGPYEQYF
NA	NA	TRBV28	15	TRBJ1-1	TGTGCCAGCAGCCAAGGGGCCGCGCCGAACACTGAAGCTTTCTTT	CASSQGAAPNTEAFF
NA	many	TRBV7-2	16	TRBJ2-3	TGTGCCAGCAGCTTAGAAGGGACTGAGGGACCAGATACGCAGTATTTT	CASSLEGTEGPDTQYF
TRBD2	many	TRBV29-1	14	TRBJ2-7	TGCAGCGTTGATGCCGGGACTAGTCGCTACGAGCAGTACTTC	CSVDAGTSRYEQYF
TRBD1	many	TRBV28	15	TRBJ2-1	TGTGCCAGCTCGTCCCGGGACAGGAACGTGGGACAGCAGTTCTTC	CASSSRDRNVGQQFF
TRBD2	many	TRBV20-1	14	TRBJ2-7	TGCAGTGCTAGACGGGCGGGAGGGGCCTACGAGCAGTACTTC	CSARRAGGAYEQYF
TRBD2	many	TRBV6-2/TRBV6-3	17	TRBJ2-1	TGTGCCAGCAGTTTGGTCCCCCGACTAGCGGGAGTAGATGAGCAGTTCTTC	CASSLVPRLAGVDEQFF
TRBD2	many	TRBV7-8	15	TRBJ2-7	TGTGCCAGCAGCCTCGGGACTAGCGGGAGTTCCGAGCAGTACTTC	CASSLGTSGSSEQYF
NA	NA	TRBV27	13	TRBJ2-3	TGTGCCAGCAGTTTATTCAACACAGATACGCAGTATTTT	CASSLFNTDTQYF
NA	many	TRBV6-1	14	TRBJ2-7	TGTGCCAGCAGTGGACAGACAGGATACTACGAGCAGTACTTC	CASSGQTGYYEQYF
NA	many	TRBV27	14	TRBJ2-1	TGTGCCAGCAGTTTGGGAGGCTATATCGATGAGCAGTTCTTC	CASSLGGYIDEQFF